This T cell receptor beta chain was captured in a study of beta chain features in type 1 diabetes. In its sample, this clone was seen a few times. Its antigen is undetermined. On average, the one heparinised blood draw given by each donor was approximately 100 mL. Of the isolated RNA, all was reverse transcribed, and so the sequenced material was expressed TCRB transcripts. The repertoire was sequenced with immunoSEQ multiplex PCR; TCRdb's copy has only in-frame clones and lacks some. The repertoire has hundreds of thousands of clones, over 12% of them found once; the top ten carry nearly 0.04%. Study findings and constraints: There was no resolution here of whether HLA type influences TCRB rearrangement. Shorter TCRB CDR3s, moderately but significantly so, marked every one of the four CD4+ subsets in Type 1 diabetes patients.

The sample comprised naive CD4+ T cells from blood. This TCR was recovered from a man younger than 30 with type 1 diabetes.

In DNA, the CDR3 is TGTGCTGAGGAGGGATCCGAGCAGTACTTC. The encoded protein is CAEEGSEQYF. The chain combines TRBV7-9 with TRBJ2-7; a weak D match, TRBD2 (6 bases). The germline V gene encodes CDR1 SEHNR and CDR2 FQNEAQ (reference sequence). CDR3 length: 10 amino acids.